Shown below are 11 T cell receptor beta chains from a single sample sequenced in a study of shared clonotypes between healthy human individuals. Using immunoSEQ multiplex PCR, the repertoire was profiled, and TCRdb retains in-frame clones only, with some absent. The sample records roughly 2,300,000 clones, around 93% being singletons. Material: naive CD4+ T cells from PBMCs. Subset described: CD45RA+ positively selected. The origin of the receptors is a man younger than 35 in good health. Some clones in this sample may be carry-over from other donors' samples.

J is TRBJ2-7 and V is TRBV25-1, with D perhaps TRBD2 (5 bases). The CDR3 loop spans 15 amino acids. Germline lookup yields CDR1 MGHDK and CDR2 SYGVNS. The V gene lost 2 bases and the J gene lost 3 bases, with 14 bases spanning the gap. CDR3 region: CASSETGRDYYEQYF. The CDR3, as DNA: TGTGCCAGCAGTGAAACCGGGCGCGACTACTACGAGCAGTACTTC.

CDR3 sequence (DNA): TGTGCCAGCAGCCAAGGCGGGCAGGGTCAAGGTGGGATTCAGTACTTC. Translation gives CASSQGGQGQGGIQYF. The chain uses TRBV4-2 and TRBJ2-4; perhaps D is TRBD1 or TRBD2 (5 bases each). The CDR3 extends over 16 amino acids. V lost 1 base and J 10 bases, leaving 20 bases between the germline ends. Germline CDR1 reads LGHNA; CDR2 reads YNFKEQ.

The count of this clone is one. This chain uses TRBV11-2 with TRBJ2-7; D gene ambiguous. Germline V gives CDR1 SGHAT, CDR2 FQNNGV. Deletions cut 8 bases from V and 9 bases from J, with 14 bases between. The length of the CDR3 is 11 residues. CDR3 in amino acids: CASSRSFGQYF. As DNA, the CDR3 is TGTGCCAGCTCTAGGTCGTTTGGGCAGTACTTC. The full variable domain, its missing parts supplied by reference TRBV11-2 and TRBJ2-7, is EAGVAQSPRYKIIEKRQSVAFWCNPISGHATLYWYQQILGQGPKLLIQFQNNGVVDDSQLPKDRFSAERLKGVDSTLKIQPAKLEDSAVYLCASSRSFGQYFGPGTRLTVT.

The CDR3 region is CASSVRLAGVVDTQYF. The CDR3 region has the DNA TGTGCCAGCAGCGTTCGACTAGCGGGAGTGGTAGATACGCAGTATTTT. V gene TRBV7-2 combines with J gene TRBJ2-3; the match to TRBD2 covers 12 bases. The CDR3 is 16 residues long. V trimming: 5 bases; J trimming: 5 bases; junction bases outside the gene matches: 8. Looked up from germline, CDR1 is SGHTA and CDR2 is FQGNSA.

V gene TRBV7-2 combines with J gene TRBJ2-2; 8 bases line up with TRBD2. The length of the CDR3 is 15 residues. CDR1 and CDR2 from the germline V gene are SGHTA and FQGNSA. The J segment lost 6 bases and the V segment lost 5 bases, leaving 8 bases of the junction unmatched. For the CDR3, the DNA is TGTGCCAGCAGCCCCGGGGACGGGAGGGCCGGGGAGCTGTTTTTT. Translated, it gives CASSPGDGRAGELFF. Full variable domain (missing parts from reference TRBV7-2 and TRBJ2-2): GAGVSQSPSNKVTEKGKDVELRCDPISGHTALYWYRQSLGQGLEFLIYFQGNSAPDKSGLPSDRFSAERTGGSVSTLTIQRTQQEDSAVYLCASSPGDGRAGELFFGEGSRLTVL.

The chain recombines TRBV7-3 with TRBJ2-5; possibly TRBD2 for D (6 bases). Germline CDR1 reads SGHTA; CDR2 reads FQGTGA. Trimming cost V 4 bases and J 9 bases, with 24 bases left between them. The CDR3 totals 16 residues. The CDR3 DNA sequence: TGTGCCAGCAGCTCCCAGCCCACGTTCACCACGGGGGCCCAGTACTTC. Translating it yields CASSSQPTFTTGAQYF.

Remarks on this clone: This CDR3 is also generated by other DNA sequences in the sample. The chain joins TRBV6-6 to TRBJ2-3; 8 bases agree with TRBD2. Germline V gives CDR1 MNHNY, CDR2 SVGAGI (reference sequence). After removal of 6 bases from V and 3 bases from J, the junction contained 5 bases not matched to a gene. The CDR3 runs to 14 residues. CDR3 in amino acids: CASSPSGSTDTQYF. The DNA for the CDR3 is TGTGCCAGCAGCCCTAGCGGGTCGACAGATACGCAGTATTTT.

The CDR3 here is CASRGSGPGGLGEQYF. In DNA form, the CDR3 reads TGTGCCAGCAGGGGGTCCGGTCCGGGGGGCCTTGGCGAGCAGTACTTC. This chain connects TRBV6-6 to TRBJ2-7, with D tentatively TRBD2 (7 bases). This CDR3 is 16 amino acids long. CDR1 and CDR2 from the germline V gene are MNHNY and SVGAGI (reference sequence). Trimming took off 6 bases at V and 6 bases at J, with 24 bases between the two ends.

About this clone itself: An end of the junction does not agree with germline; a read error may underlie this. V usage is TRBV27 and J usage is TRBJ2-1, with D perhaps TRBD1 or TRBD2 (7 bases each). Germline-derived CDR1 and CDR2 are MNHEY and SMNVEV (reference sequence). The CDR3 totals 17 residues. The DNA for the CDR3 is TGTGCCAGTAGTTGGGGGCCGGGGAGGGGGCGATACAATGAGCAGTTCTTC. Translation gives CASSWGPGRGRYNEQFF.

V and J are TRBV6-1 and TRBJ2-7; no clear D. Looked up from germline, CDR1 is MNHNS and CDR2 is SASEGT. Trimming cost V 1 base and J 0 bases, with 10 bases left between them. The CDR3 has 15 amino acids. CDR3 in amino acids: CASSEGSPSSYEQYF. The CDR3 DNA sequence: TGTGCCAGCAGTGAAGGGTCTCCTAGCTCCTACGAGCAGTACTTC.

The chain couples TRBV28 to TRBJ2-3; tentative D call: TRBD2 (6 bases). This CDR3 has 14 residues. Germline V gene sequence: CDR1 MDHEN, CDR2 SYDVKM. Trimming left V 4 bases short and J 6 bases short, with 14 bases between. The CDR3 here is CASSSRGSGDTQYF. In DNA form, the CDR3 reads TGTGCCAGCAGTTCGAGGGGAAGCGGGGATACGCAGTATTTT.